A selection of T cell receptor beta chains follows, all from one sample in a study of cytomegalovirus exposure and HLA in healthy donors. The repertoire was sequenced with immunoSEQ multiplex PCR; TCRdb's copy has only in-frame clones and lacks some. Its table records 100,000 to 150,000 clones. Sequenced sample: PBMCs. All receptors come from a woman aged 40 to 49 in good health and CMV-seropositive. CDR3s leave out the opening cysteine and the closing phenylalanine or tryptophan. The D gene is left open where the match is weak.

v_gene: TRBV19
d_gene: TRBD1
j_gene: TRBJ1-4
CDR3aa: ASSPGGVEEKLF

v_gene: TRBV25-1
d_gene: .
j_gene: TRBJ1-1
CDR3aa: ASGPQGRAEAF

v_gene: TRBV30
d_gene: .
j_gene: TRBJ1-1
CDR3aa: AWSARGTAEAF

v_gene: TRBV10-3
d_gene: TRBD1
j_gene: TRBJ2-2
CDR3aa: AISPGQGGTGELF

v_gene: TRBV28
d_gene: .
j_gene: TRBJ2-1
CDR3aa: ASRQSQGGNEQF

v_gene: TRBV28
d_gene: TRBD1
j_gene: TRBJ1-1
CDR3aa: ATQTGLRGKAF

v_gene: TRBV5-5
d_gene: .
j_gene: TRBJ1-3
CDR3aa: ASSREVPGNTIY

v_gene: TRBV21-1
d_gene: .
j_gene: TRBJ2-1
CDR3aa: ASSNRDRGRSYNEQF

v_gene: TRBV5-4
d_gene: .
j_gene: TRBJ1-4
CDR3aa: ASSLWGEINEKLF

v_gene: TRBV28
d_gene: .
j_gene: TRBJ2-4
CDR3aa: ASTYEGVMGIQY

v_gene: TRBV7-9
d_gene: .
j_gene: TRBJ2-7
CDR3aa: ASSSTAGKNSYEQY

v_gene: TRBV4-2
d_gene: TRBD2
j_gene: TRBJ2-5
CDR3aa: ASSPGLADNQETQY

v_gene: TRBV28
d_gene: .
j_gene: TRBJ1-2
CDR3aa: ASLEGGGYGYT

v_gene: TRBV19
d_gene: .
j_gene: TRBJ1-2
CDR3aa: ASSFQGSSYGYT

v_gene: TRBV29-1
d_gene: .
j_gene: TRBJ2-2
CDR3aa: SVAGTSNTGELF

v_gene: TRBV7-6
d_gene: TRBD2
j_gene: TRBJ2-3
CDR3aa: ASSHFRLAGSTDTQY

v_gene: TRBV7-6
d_gene: .
j_gene: TRBJ1-3
CDR3aa: ASSLDLAGSGNTIY

v_gene: TRBV10-3
d_gene: .
j_gene: TRBJ2-1
CDR3aa: AISEGDEQF

v_gene: TRBV9
d_gene: TRBD1
j_gene: TRBJ1-4
CDR3aa: ASSLGAGQVAEKLF

v_gene: TRBV4-1
d_gene: .
j_gene: TRBJ2-7
CDR3aa: ASSQGVGRYEQY

v_gene: TRBV27
d_gene: .
j_gene: TRBJ2-3
CDR3aa: ASSFGLSGALVNTQY

v_gene: TRBV5-6
d_gene: TRBD1
j_gene: TRBJ2-7
CDR3aa: ASSLAFSTGAGYEQY

v_gene: TRBV7-9
d_gene: TRBD1
j_gene: TRBJ2-1
CDR3aa: ASSASGTGPYNEQF

v_gene: TRBV9
d_gene: .
j_gene: TRBJ2-3
CDR3aa: ASSVEARSSTDTQY

v_gene: TRBV9
d_gene: TRBD2
j_gene: TRBJ2-5
CDR3aa: ASSVASGSGIRETQY

v_gene: TRBV25-1
d_gene: .
j_gene: TRBJ1-5
CDR3aa: ASSASVGAYHNQPQH

v_gene: TRBV27
d_gene: .
j_gene: TRBJ2-1
CDR3aa: ASSPGGEQF

v_gene: TRBV5-4
d_gene: TRBD2
j_gene: TRBJ2-2
CDR3aa: ASSLALASNTGELF

v_gene: TRBV19
d_gene: .
j_gene: TRBJ1-1
CDR3aa: ASSNDLSPPAEAF